This TCR beta chain was recorded in a study of cytotoxic CD8 clonotypes in ibrutinib-treated CLL. Overall study context: Median treatment time before response sampling was approximately twelve months, range 6 to 36.

Trimming took off 6 bases at V and 6 bases at J, with 15 bases between the two ends. The CDR3 has 13 residues. Looked up from germline, CDR1 is SQVTM and CDR2 is ANQGSEA. Assay: immunoSEQ multiplex PCR; the TCRdb copy retains only in-frame clones and omits some. The sample consists of hundreds of thousands of clones, 70% of them appearing once. Sequencing used PBMCs, obtained after 24 months of ibrutinib treatment. This chain links TRBV29-1 with TRBJ1-5; TRBD1 might be the D (6 bases). The origin of this receptor is a human donor with chronic lymphocytic leukemia. In DNA form, the CDR3 reads TGCAGCGTGGGTCAGGGGATAGGTCAGCCCCAGCATTTT. Its translation: CSVGQGIGQPQHF.